The 12 T cell receptor beta chains in this list originate from one sample, sequenced in a study of OX40 agonist ivuxolimab in advanced cancers. Sequenced by immunoSEQ multiplex PCR; TCRdb stores in-frame clones only, minus some. The table has 60,000 to 70,000 clones, roughly 80% seen once; the top ten hold approximately 2.5%. The sample consisted of CD4+ or CD8+ T cells sorted from blood, taken in a trial of the OX40 agonist ivuxolimab. The receptors were sampled from an adult with an advanced solid tumor such as melanoma, head and neck, liver or kidney cancer.

The rearrangement links TRBV6-1 to TRBJ1-3; D call uncertain. Trimming shortened V by 3 bases and J by 0 bases, and 9 bases separated the two germline ends. The CDR3 has 15 residues. Germline CDR1 and CDR2: MNHNS and SASEGT. The CDR3 region is CASSDSWDSGNTIYF. Here the CDR3 DNA reads TGTGCCAGCAGTGACAGTTGGGACTCTGGAAACACCATATATTTT.

J is TRBJ1-5 and V is TRBV2; D possibly corresponds to TRBD1 (6 bases). This CDR3 has 15 residues. The V gene lost 5 bases and the J gene lost 5 bases, with 16 bases spanning the gap. CDR1 is SNHLY, CDR2 FYNNEI, per germline. The CDR3 loop reads CASSSQGIADQPQHF. The CDR3 DNA reads TGTGCCAGCAGTTCCCAGGGGATCGCTGATCAGCCCCAGCATTTT.

J is TRBJ2-2 and V is TRBV18; D is undetermined. CDR1 and CDR2 (germline): KGHSH, LQKENI. CDR3 length equals 12 residues. Trimming removed 5 bases at V and 2 bases at J, with 3 bases between. CDR3 protein: CASSANTGELFF. Here the CDR3 DNA reads TGTGCCAGCTCAGCCAACACCGGGGAGCTGTTTTTT.

This rearrangement joins TRBV5-1 to TRBJ2-3, with D uncertain. With 2 bases removed from V and 0 bases from J, the gap between germline ends came to 10 bases. CDR1 is SGHRS, CDR2 YFSETQ, per germline. There are 15 residues in the CDR3. The CDR3 nucleotides read TGCGCCAGCAGCTTTTCATCCGATAGCACAGATACGCAGTATTTT. Protein product: CASSFSSDSTDTQYF.

The CDR3 loop reads CASSYGGPNQPQHF. The DNA of the CDR3 is TGTGCCAGCAGTTACGGGGGACCCAATCAGCCCCAGCATTTT. This sequence joins TRBV6-5 and TRBJ1-5, with D perhaps TRBD1 (5 bases). This CDR3 comprises 14 residues. Germline CDR1 and CDR2: MNHEY and SVGAGI. V lost 2 bases to trimming and J lost 3 bases, with 8 bases between them.

The J gene is TRBJ2-7, the V gene TRBV2; 8 nucleotides match TRBD1. The germline gives CDR1 SNHLY, CDR2 FYNNEI. V shed 4 bases, J shed 4 bases, and the junction held 3 bases outside the gene matches. The length of the CDR3 is 13 residues. CDR3 sequence (DNA): TGTGCCAGCAGTGGGGACAGGCTGTACGAGCAGTACTTC. Translated, it gives CASSGDRLYEQYF.

The rearrangement joins TRBV6-1 to TRBJ2-1; D is possibly TRBD2 (7 bases). CDR3 length: 15 amino acids. The germline V gene encodes CDR1 MNHNS and CDR2 SASEGT. V was pared by 8 bases and J by 4 bases, with 18 bases between. Written as DNA, the CDR3 is TGTGCCAGCTGGACAGCTAGCGGAGAGTACAATGAGCAGTTCTTC. This gives the protein CASWTASGEYNEQFF.

There are a few counts of this clone. J is TRBJ1-1 and V is TRBV28, with D perhaps TRBD1 (5 bases). The germline CDR1 and CDR2 sequences are MDHEN and SYDVKM. The CDR3 runs 14 residues. V lost 6 bases, J lost 8 bases, and 19 bases lay in between. The CDR3 reads CASSPPGPFLEAFF. CDR3 nucleotides: TGTGCCAGCAGCCCCCCGGGACCCTTCCTGGAAGCTTTCTTT.

The chain is built from TRBV27 and TRBJ2-3; D may be TRBD1 (5 bases). This CDR3 contains 16 residues. V shed 1 base and J shed 2 bases, with 13 bases lying between them. Germline assignment: CDR1 MNHEY and CDR2 SMNVEV (reference sequence). CDR3 sequence reads: CASSLLWGLNTDTQYF. Written as DNA, the CDR3 is TGTGCCAGCAGTTTATTGTGGGGCCTAAACACAGATACGCAGTATTTT.

Worth noting for this clone: A junction end diverges from the germline sequence, so it may reflect a read error. The chain links TRBV9 to TRBJ2-1; 8 bases fit TRBD2. Germline V gene lookup returns CDR1 SGDLS and CDR2 YYNGEE. This CDR3 is built from 16 residues. CDR3 nucleotides: TGTGCCAGCAGCGTAGCCGAAGGAGTAAGTACTAGCGGTCTCGTCTTC. Translation gives CASSVAEGVSTSGLVF.

This chain links TRBV11-3 with TRBJ1-1, with D hard to call. V shed 3 bases and J shed 1 base, with 6 bases lying between them. The germline V gene has CDR1 SGHNT and CDR2 YENEEA. The CDR3 has 13 amino acids. For the CDR3, the DNA is TGTGCCAGCAGCTTCGACTCGAACACTGAAGCTTTCTTT. It specifies CASSFDSNTEAFF.

The rearrangement joins TRBV7-2 to TRBJ2-2, with 13 nucleotides matching TRBD2. Germline CDR1 is SGHTA and CDR2 is FQGNSA. With V trimmed by 4 bases and J by 6 bases, 2 bases remained unmatched. The CDR3 runs to 15 residues. The CDR3 DNA reads TGTGCCAGCAGCTCAACTAGCGGGAGGGCCGGGGAGCTGTTTTTT. Amino acid sequence: CASSSTSGRAGELFF.